This TCR beta chain came from a study of identical twins (dated by TCRdb to the mid-2010s). As for the study more broadly: The study deep-sequenced TCR alpha and beta repertoires from monozygotic twins, unrelated adults of various ages and cord blood to test whether fetal clonotypes persist. Replicate twin experiments were performed at different times using different library preparation protocols to rule out contamination.

Including the terminal cysteine and phenylalanine, the CDR3 comprises 15 residues. Of all the DNA, just the CDR3 is kept, 45 bases in frame from base 1. The CDR1 and CDR2 encoded by the germline V gene are MGHDK and SYGVNS. Trimming removed 0 bases from V and 6 bases from J, leaving 14 bases between the germline ends. Results and caveats for the whole study, not just this receptor: In monozygotic twins, out-of-frame TCR alpha sharing was systematically underestimated by recombination models, although the models agreed with sharing between unrelated individuals. Excess twin sharing in beta out-of-frame sequences was weaker because fewer shared sequences lowered the signal-to-noise ratio. Abundant cord blood beta clonotypes carried fewer insertions; young adult naive repertoires showed a weaker similar trend, while memory repertoires showed none. Compared with coincidental sharing between unrelated individuals, out-of-frame TCR alpha sequences shared between twins had an excess of sequences with low generation probability. Because the same donors could not be followed over many years, conclusions were based on cross-sectional statistical analysis. Invariant T cells such as MAIT and iNKT could partly confound zero-insertion analyses, although diverse VJ usage argued against such confounding for most clonotypes.

As for this clonotype: This receptor's antigen is unknown. No much larger clone is present one base from it, and per-base qualities are unavailable.

Every donor in the study was a healthy Caucasian. The twin cohort comprised three pairs of female monozygotic twins, all aged roughly 18 to 30 years. Peripheral blood mononuclear cells were used as the source from which RNA for TCR libraries was isolated. Library preparation employed 5' RACE. Sequencing took place on an Illumina HiSeq 2000. A universal primer binding site was introduced by template switching, and a unique molecular identifier was present in the final cDNA, enabling accurate counting of TCR cDNA molecules. First-strand cDNA for TCR alpha and beta chains was synthesized from specific primers in the conserved constant-segment region. To control for contamination, every cDNA library was double barcoded, receiving both a SMART-Mk sample barcode and Illumina barcodes. TruSeq adapter sequences and Illumina sample barcodes were added in two successive PCR steps. TCR alpha and beta cDNA libraries were sequenced on the Illumina HiSeq platform with custom primers. In the paper's pipeline: Raw reads were processed with MiGEC to extract unique molecular identifiers, and MiXCR was used to determine CDR3 positions. For each individual, recombination models were inferred using an EM algorithm with the repgenHMM and IGoR tools. The tcR package in R was used for shared clonotype analysis, with sharing normalized by the product of cloneset sizes. Out-of-frame nonproductive sequences were analyzed to study raw recombination free of thymic and clonal selection effects. TCRdb handled the public reads itself, with Q25 trimming in fastp and clone calling in MiXCR, and kept productive beta chains. Records with the same CDR3 protein are collapsed into one entry carrying the most frequent genes and DNA. The V and J calls, along with clone size, are taken from TCRdb and not from the paper's own processing. The sample table holds roughly 750,000 distinct CDR3 sequences, of which 20% to 25% were seen once. The ten largest clones add up to roughly 4.3% of the sample.

Separately, the same data were catalogued under a study of T cells expressing NK-cell markers. As the second paper documents: TCR beta-chain repertoires were profiled in sorted CD3+CD56+NKG2C+, CD3+CD56+NKG2C- and CD3+CD56-NKG2C+ T-cell subsets from eight donors. Among the eight sequenced donors, seven were HCMV-seropositive and one was HCMV-seronegative. To restrict sorting to alphabetaTCR-expressing T cells, an anti-gammadeltaTCR antibody was added in several experiments. For roughly six donors, the dominant CD3+CD56+NKG2C+ clonotypes were among the top 10 CD8+ clonotypes and accounted for about 1.0-8% of CD8+ T cells. Those dominant clonotypes were again the most abundant among CD3+CD56-NKG2C+ cells in several donors, at roughly 25-60.1%. Whether the expanded NKG2C-expressing T cell clones were specific for HCMV antigens remained unclear. All eight donors whose samples were sequenced were randomly selected healthy volunteers, three of them men and five women. To determine HCMV serostatus, a commercial ELISA kit was used to detect HCMV-specific IgG in serum. For roughly six donors, bulk peripheral blood T-cell repertoires were additionally sequenced from unsorted PBMC. MIGEC was used to demultiplex reads and group reads by UMI, and MiTCR was used to assemble and quantify clonotypes. To remove erroneous sequences, TCR cDNA sequences were retained only when supported by two or more reads. The tcR package was used for downstream repertoire analysis, with clonotypes matched between fractions based on CDR3 nucleotide sequence plus V segment. VDJmatch was used to annotate antigen specificity against VDJdb, with one amino acid substitution in CDR3 allowed.

The specimen sequenced was PBMCs. The V and J segments used are TRBV25-1 and TRBJ1-2, with a tentative D gene TRBD1 over 6 matching bases. The source of this sequence is a woman younger than 35 in good health. DNA sequence: TGTGCCAGCAGTGAATATAATGCAGGGGTGAATGGCTACACCTTC. Its product reads: CASSEYNAGVNGYTF.